This T cell receptor (beta chain) stems from a study of T cell responses to AZD1222 COVID-19 vaccine. TCRdb's copy holds only in-frame clones and misses some; the assay was immunoSEQ multiplex PCR. The profile covers more than 100,000 clones, with 70% to 90% appearing a single time and 3% to 4% taken by the ten largest. V lost 2 bases and J lost 1, with 5 bases in between. The CDR3 runs 13 residues. Study-wide findings and caveats: At baseline, just a handful of AZD1222 recipients tested seropositive. Increased Spike-specific TCR breadth and depth were observed after two AZD1222 doses.

As regards this clone: Its antigen is undetermined.

The source material was peripheral blood, sampled on day 0 of AZD1222 vaccination. This receptor was taken from an adult in good health. The chain employs TRBV12-3 or TRBV12-4 and TRBJ2-5; no firm D call. CDR3 DNA: TGTGCCAGCAGTTTAATACTCCAAGAGACCCAGTACTTC. It specifies CASSLILQETQYF.